Shown below are 10 T cell receptor beta chains from a single sample sequenced in a study of blood T cell repertoires in COVID-19. Sequencing was performed with immunoSEQ multiplex PCR; in TCRdb, only in-frame clones are kept and a portion is missing. The sample holds roughly 91,000 clones; 76% are singletons and the top ten take 6% to 8.5%. Sequencing was carried out using peripheral blood. All receptors come from a man between 65 and 85 years old with acute or convalescent COVID-19.

This chain links TRBV7-2 with TRBJ2-5, with D tentatively TRBD2 (5 bases). CDR1 is SGHTA, CDR2 FQGNSA, per germline. CDR3 length equals 14 residues. The germline V and J ends were trimmed by 1 base and 2 bases, with 8 bases remaining between them. CDR3 residues: CASSLGRAQETQYF. The CDR3 bases are TGTGCCAGCAGCTTAGGGCGGGCACAAGAGACCCAGTACTTC.

This clone was counted between two and nine times. J is TRBJ2-7 and V is TRBV15; D perhaps matches TRBD1 (6 bases). Germline CDR1 and CDR2: LNHNV and YYDKDF (reference sequence). CDR3 length: 13 amino acids. Trimming shortened V by 6 bases and J by 2 bases, and 11 bases separated the two germline ends. The CDR3 spells CATSRQVPYEQYV. The CDR3 DNA reads as TGTGCCACCAGTAGACAGGTCCCCTACGAGCAGTACGTC.

This rearrangement joins TRBV19 to TRBJ1-3, with TRBD1 matching over 8 bases. The J segment lost 4 bases and the V segment lost 6 bases, leaving 14 bases of the junction unmatched. The CDR3 extends over 17 amino acids. Per the germline V gene, CDR1 is LNHDA and CDR2 is SQIVND (reference sequence). CDR3 in amino acids: CASSPPPRTGKGNTIYF. Here the CDR3 DNA reads TGTGCCAGTAGCCCACCCCCCCGGACAGGGAAGGGAAACACCATATATTTT.

This clone appeared a few times. J is TRBJ2-7 and V is TRBV25-1; a weak D match, TRBD2 (5 bases). The CDR3 length is 13 residues. CDR1 is MGHDK and CDR2 is SYGVNS in the germline V gene. The V end was cut by 5 bases, the J end by 2 bases, with 10 bases between. CDR3 loop: CASSLPGTYEQYF. In DNA, the CDR3 is TGTGCCAGCAGTCTCCCCGGGACCTACGAGCAGTACTTC.

The chain recombines TRBV5-1 with TRBJ2-1, with 8 bases identical to TRBD2. V was pared by 7 bases and J by 4 bases, with 10 bases of the junction left unmatched. The CDR3 covers 15 residues. CDR1 and CDR2 (germline): SGHRS, YFSETQ. Here the CDR3 reads CASSRRSGRYNEQFF. The CDR3 nucleotides are TGCGCCAGCTCGAGAAGGAGCGGGAGATACAATGAGCAGTTCTTC.

In this sample, this clone turned up once. The rearrangement joins TRBV5-4 to TRBJ2-7; the D gene is possibly TRBD2 (5 bases). V was shortened by 4 bases and J by 1 base, with 12 bases between the two germline ends. The CDR3 covers 14 residues. Germline assignment: CDR1 SGHNT and CDR2 YYREEE (reference sequence). The CDR3: CASSPLSGSYEQYF. Here the CDR3 DNA reads TGTGCCAGCAGCCCATTAAGCGGATCCTACGAGCAGTACTTC. Full variable domain (rest looked up from reference TRBV5-4 and TRBJ2-7): ETGVTQSPTHLIKTRGQQVTLRCSSQSGHNTVSWYQQALGQGPQFIFQYYREEENGRGNFPPRFSGLQFPNYSSELNVNALELDDSALYLCASSPLSGSYEQYFGPGTRLTVT.

The rearrangement joins TRBV7-2 to TRBJ2-1; tentatively, D is TRBD2 (6 bases). Germline CDR1 SGHTA, CDR2 FQGNSA. The V end was cut by 5 bases, the J end by 1 base, with 15 bases between. The CDR3 is 16 amino acids. CDR3 amino acids: CASSPMEGPSYNEQFF. The CDR3 nucleotides read TGTGCCAGCAGCCCGATGGAGGGACCTTCCTACAATGAGCAGTTCTTC.

In DNA form, the CDR3 reads TGCGCCAGTTCCCAGGCCCCGAATTCACCCCTCCACTTT. Translation: CASSQAPNSPLHF. The V and J genes are TRBV5-1 and TRBJ1-6; D unresolved. CDR3 length: 13 residues. Germline CDR1 reads SGHRS; CDR2 reads YFSETQ. Trimming took off 8 bases at V and 7 bases at J, with 13 bases between the two ends.

This clone was counted a few times. The V gene is TRBV2, the J gene TRBJ1-2, with 7 bases matching TRBD1. CDR1 and CDR2 (germline): SNHLY, FYNNEI. The CDR3 has 14 amino acids. Trimming took 7 bases from V and 11 from J; bases not matched to a gene: 16. CDR3 sequence (DNA): TGTGCCAGCAAACCTGGACAGGCCCAAGGGAGGTACACCTTC. Protein: CASKPGQAQGRYTF.

This chain connects TRBV6-5 to TRBJ2-7, with 7 bases lining up with TRBD1. This CDR3 has 12 amino acids. V lost 8 bases to trimming and J lost 5 bases; unmatched junction nucleotides: 6. Germline V gives CDR1 MNHEY, CDR2 SVGAGI. DNA for the CDR3: TGTGCCAGCTCACAGGGGACAGACGAGCAGTACTTC. As protein: CASSQGTDEQYF.